This TCR beta chain was profiled in a study of blood T cell repertoires in COVID-19. About the study: Samples came from the United States, Italy and Spain, spanning acute and convalescent COVID-19. T cells, B-cell-depleted T cells, or PBMCs provided the cDNA or gDNA that served as material.

The CDR3 is made up of 15 amino acids. The germline V and J ends were trimmed by 5 bases and 1 base, with 14 bases remaining between them. Germline V gene data show CDR1 as MDHEN and CDR2 as SYDVKM. In the original processing: Estimated nucleated cell counts came from reference gene primer amplification. Here immunoSEQ multiplex PCR was the method, and the copy in TCRdb shows in-frame clones only, minus some. Clonal size and the V and J genes are those of that table, whereas D and trimming came from the DNA. The sample records tens of thousands of clones, 85% to 90% being singletons. Sequencing used peripheral blood. The sequence was obtained from a man between 65 and 85 years old with acute or convalescent COVID-19. The J gene is TRBJ1-1, the V gene TRBV28; no firm D call. This chain's CDR3 is CASSPLILWNTEAFF. CDR3 coding DNA: TGTGCCAGCAGTCCCCTTATCCTATGGAACACTGAAGCTTTCTTT.